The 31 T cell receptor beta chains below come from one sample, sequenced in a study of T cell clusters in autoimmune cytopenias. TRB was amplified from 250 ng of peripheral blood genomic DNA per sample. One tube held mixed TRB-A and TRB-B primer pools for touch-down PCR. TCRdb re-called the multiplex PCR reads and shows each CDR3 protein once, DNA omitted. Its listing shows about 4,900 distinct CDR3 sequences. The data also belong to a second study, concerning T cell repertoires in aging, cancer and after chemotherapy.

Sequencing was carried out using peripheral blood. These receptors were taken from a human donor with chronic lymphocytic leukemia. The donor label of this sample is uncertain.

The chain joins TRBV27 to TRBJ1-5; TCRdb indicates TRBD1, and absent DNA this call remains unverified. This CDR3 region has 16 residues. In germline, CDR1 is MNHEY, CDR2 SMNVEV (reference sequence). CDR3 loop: CASSFSWTGSNQPQHF.

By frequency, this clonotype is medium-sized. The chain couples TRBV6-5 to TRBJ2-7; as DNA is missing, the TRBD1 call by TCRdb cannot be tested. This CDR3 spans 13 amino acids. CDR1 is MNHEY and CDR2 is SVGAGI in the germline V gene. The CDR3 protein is CASSYSGAIWRDF.

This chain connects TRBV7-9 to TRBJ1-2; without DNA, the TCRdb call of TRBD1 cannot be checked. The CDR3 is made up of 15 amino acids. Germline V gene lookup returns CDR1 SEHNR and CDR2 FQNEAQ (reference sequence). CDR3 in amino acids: CASSFHGTGSYGYTF.

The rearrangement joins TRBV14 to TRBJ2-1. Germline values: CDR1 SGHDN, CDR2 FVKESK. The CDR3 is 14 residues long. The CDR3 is CASSRAGLYNEQFF. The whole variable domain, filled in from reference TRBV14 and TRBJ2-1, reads EAGVTQFPSHSVIEKGQTVTLRCDPISGHDNLYWYRRVMGKEIKFLLHFVKESKQDESGMPNNRFLAERTGGTYSTLKVQPAELEDSGVYFCASSRAGLYNEQFFGPGTRLTVL.

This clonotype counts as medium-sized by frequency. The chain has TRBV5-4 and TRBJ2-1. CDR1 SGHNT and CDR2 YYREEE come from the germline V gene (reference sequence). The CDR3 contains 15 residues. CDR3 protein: CASSSGQGSYNEQFF.

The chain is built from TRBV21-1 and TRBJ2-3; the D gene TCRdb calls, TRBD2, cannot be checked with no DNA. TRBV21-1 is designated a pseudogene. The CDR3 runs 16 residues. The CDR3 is CASSPRTSGVTDTQYF.

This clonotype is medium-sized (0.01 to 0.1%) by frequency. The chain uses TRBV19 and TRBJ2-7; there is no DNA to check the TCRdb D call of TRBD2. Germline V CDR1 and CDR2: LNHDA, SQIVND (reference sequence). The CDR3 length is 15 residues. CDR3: CASSTVAGGPYEQYF.

The CDR3 loop is CASSPPRGRAYNEQFF. This chain joins TRBV28 and TRBJ2-1; TCRdb's D gene call, TRBD1, goes unchecked for lack of DNA. The CDR3 totals 16 residues. Germline values: CDR1 MDHEN, CDR2 SYDVKM.

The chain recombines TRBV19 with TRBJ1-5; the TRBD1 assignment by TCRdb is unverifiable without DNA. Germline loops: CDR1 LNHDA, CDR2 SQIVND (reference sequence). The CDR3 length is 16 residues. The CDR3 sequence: CASSPMGAYSNQPQHF.

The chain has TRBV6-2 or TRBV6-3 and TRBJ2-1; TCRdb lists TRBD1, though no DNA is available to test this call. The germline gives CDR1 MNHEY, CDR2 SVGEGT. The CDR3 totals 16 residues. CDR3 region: CASKEHGTGTHNEQFF.

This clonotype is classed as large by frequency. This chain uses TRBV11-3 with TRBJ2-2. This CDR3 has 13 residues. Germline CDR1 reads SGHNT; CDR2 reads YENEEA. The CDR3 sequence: CASSLDFTGELFF.

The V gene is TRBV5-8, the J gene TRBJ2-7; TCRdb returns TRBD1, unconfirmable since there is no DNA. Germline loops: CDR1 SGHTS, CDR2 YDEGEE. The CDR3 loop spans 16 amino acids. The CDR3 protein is CASRSARTGMTNEQYF.

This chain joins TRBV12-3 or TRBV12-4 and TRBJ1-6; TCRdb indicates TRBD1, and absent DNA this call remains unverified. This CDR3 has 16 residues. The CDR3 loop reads CASSKPTGSYNSPLHF.

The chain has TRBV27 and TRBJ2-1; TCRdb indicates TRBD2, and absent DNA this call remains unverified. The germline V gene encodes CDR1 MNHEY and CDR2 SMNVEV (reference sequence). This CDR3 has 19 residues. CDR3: CASSSIWTSGGEFYNEQFF.

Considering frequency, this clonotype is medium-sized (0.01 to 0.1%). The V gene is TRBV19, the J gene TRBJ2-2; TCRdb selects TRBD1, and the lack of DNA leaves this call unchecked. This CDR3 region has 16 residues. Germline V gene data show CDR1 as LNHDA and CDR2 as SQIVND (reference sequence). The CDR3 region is CASSIDQGAPPGELFF.

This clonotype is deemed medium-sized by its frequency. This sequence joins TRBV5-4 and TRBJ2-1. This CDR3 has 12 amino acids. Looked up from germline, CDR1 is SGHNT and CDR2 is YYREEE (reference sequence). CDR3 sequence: CASSLDWDEQFF.

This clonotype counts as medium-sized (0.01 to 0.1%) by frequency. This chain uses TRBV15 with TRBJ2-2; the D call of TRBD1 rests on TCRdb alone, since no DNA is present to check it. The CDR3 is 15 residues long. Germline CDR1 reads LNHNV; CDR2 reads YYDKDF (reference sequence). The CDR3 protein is CATGITDRDTGELFF.

This CDR3 reads CSAREMGQGINYGYTF. This chain joins TRBV20-1 and TRBJ1-2; TCRdb indicates TRBD1, and absent DNA this call remains unverified. The CDR3 sequence is 16 residues long. Looked up from germline, CDR1 is DFQATT and CDR2 is SNEGSKA (reference sequence).

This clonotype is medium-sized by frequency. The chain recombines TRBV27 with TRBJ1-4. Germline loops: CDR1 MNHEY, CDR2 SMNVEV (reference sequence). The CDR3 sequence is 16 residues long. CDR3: CASSLRQTATNEKLFF.

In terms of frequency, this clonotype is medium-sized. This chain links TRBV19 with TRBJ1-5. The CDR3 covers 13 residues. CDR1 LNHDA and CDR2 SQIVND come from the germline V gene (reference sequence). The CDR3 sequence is CASSIVKIQPQHF.

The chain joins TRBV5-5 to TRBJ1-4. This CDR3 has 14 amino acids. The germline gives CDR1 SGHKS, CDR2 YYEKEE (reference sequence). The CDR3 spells CASSLRPGTEKLFF.

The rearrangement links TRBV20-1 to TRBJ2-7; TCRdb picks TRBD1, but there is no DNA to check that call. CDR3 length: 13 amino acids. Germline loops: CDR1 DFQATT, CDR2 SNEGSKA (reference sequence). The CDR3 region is CSGMTGRVYEQYF.

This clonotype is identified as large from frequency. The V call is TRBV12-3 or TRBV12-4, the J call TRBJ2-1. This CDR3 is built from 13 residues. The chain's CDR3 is CASSLGQNNEQFF.

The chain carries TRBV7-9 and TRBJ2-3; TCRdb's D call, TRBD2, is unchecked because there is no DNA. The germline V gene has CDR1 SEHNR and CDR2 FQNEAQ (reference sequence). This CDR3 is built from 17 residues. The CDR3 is CASSLARLAGSTDTQYF.

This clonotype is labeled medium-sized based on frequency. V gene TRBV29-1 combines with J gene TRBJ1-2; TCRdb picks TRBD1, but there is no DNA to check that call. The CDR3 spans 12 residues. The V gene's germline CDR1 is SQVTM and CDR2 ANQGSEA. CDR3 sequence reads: CSVADTNYGYTF.

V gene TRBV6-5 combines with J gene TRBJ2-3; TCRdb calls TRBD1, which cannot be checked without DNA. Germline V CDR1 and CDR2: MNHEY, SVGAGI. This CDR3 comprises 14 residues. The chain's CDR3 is CASSRSRGSDTQYF.

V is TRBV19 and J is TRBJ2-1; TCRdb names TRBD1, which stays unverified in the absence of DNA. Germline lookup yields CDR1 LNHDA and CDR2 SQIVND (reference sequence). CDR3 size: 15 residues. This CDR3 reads CASSIGGVSYNEQFF.

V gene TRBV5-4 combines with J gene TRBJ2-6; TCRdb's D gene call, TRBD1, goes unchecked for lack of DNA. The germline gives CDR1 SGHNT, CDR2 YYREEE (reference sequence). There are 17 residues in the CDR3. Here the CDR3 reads CASSPGTGRSGANVLTF.

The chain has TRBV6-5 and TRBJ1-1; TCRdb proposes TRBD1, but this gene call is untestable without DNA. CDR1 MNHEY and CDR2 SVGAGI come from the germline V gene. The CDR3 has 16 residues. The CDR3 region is CASSYSYPGVNTEAFF.

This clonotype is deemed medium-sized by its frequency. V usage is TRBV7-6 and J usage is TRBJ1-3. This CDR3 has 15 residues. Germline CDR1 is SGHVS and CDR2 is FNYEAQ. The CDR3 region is CASSSEPARGNTIYF.

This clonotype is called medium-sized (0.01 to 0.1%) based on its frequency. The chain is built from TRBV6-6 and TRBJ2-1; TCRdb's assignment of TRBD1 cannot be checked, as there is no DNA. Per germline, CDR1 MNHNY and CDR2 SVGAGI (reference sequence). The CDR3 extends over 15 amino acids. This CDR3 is CASSYGGRAYNEQFF.